Following are 27 T cell receptor beta chains from one sample sequenced in a study of blood T cell repertoires in COVID-19. Sequencing was performed with immunoSEQ multiplex PCR; in TCRdb, only in-frame clones are kept and a portion is missing. Of approximately 310,000 clones in the sample, around 87% were seen once. Material for sequencing was peripheral blood. The receptors shown here come from a man over 45 with active or convalescent COVID-19.

The CDR3 region has the DNA TGTGCCAGCAGTGAACAGGCGCGAACTGGTGGCTACACCTTC. Translated, it gives CASSEQARTGGYTF. This chain connects TRBV6-4 to TRBJ1-2; D may be TRBD1 (5 bases). V lost 3 bases and J 7 bases, leaving 15 bases between the germline ends. CDR3 length: 14 amino acids. Germline V CDR1 and CDR2: MRHNA, SNTAGT.

V is TRBV19 and J is TRBJ1-1; D gene ambiguous. Deletions cut 3 bases from V and 0 bases from J, with 11 bases between. Germline V gene sequence: CDR1 LNHDA, CDR2 SQIVND (reference sequence). The CDR3 extends over 15 amino acids. The CDR3, as DNA: TGTGCCAGTAGTATCAGCGCAGCAATGAACACTGAAGCTTTCTTT. Translated, it gives CASSISAAMNTEAFF. The entire variable domain, with the rest obtained from reference TRBV19 and TRBJ1-1, is as follows: DGGITQSPKYLFRKEGQNVTLSCEQNLNHDAMYWYRQDPGQGLRLIYYSQIVNDFQKGDIAEGYSVSREKKESFPLTVTSAQKNPTAFYLCASSISAAMNTEAFFGQGTRLTVV.

This clone was picked up one time. The J gene is TRBJ1-4, the V gene TRBV28; 8 bases are shared with TRBD1. CDR3 length equals 13 residues. Looked up from germline, CDR1 is MDHEN and CDR2 is SYDVKM. V lost 4 bases, J lost 10 bases, and 5 bases stayed unmatched. CDR3 residues: CASSSDRAAKLFF. The CDR3 DNA reads as TGTGCCAGCAGTTCGGACAGGGCAGCAAAACTGTTTTTT.

The genes are TRBV5-1 and TRBJ1-1; 10 bases agree with TRBD1. CDR1 and CDR2 (germline): SGHRS, YFSETQ. The CDR3 runs 14 residues. J gave up 9 bases and V 2 bases, and 7 bases lay outside the gene matches. As DNA, the CDR3 is TGCGCCAGCAGCTTATCCGGGACAGGGGTACAAGCTTTCTTT. It specifies CASSLSGTGVQAFF.

This clone was detected only a few times. The V and J genes are TRBV10-1 and TRBJ2-2; the match to TRBD2 covers 10 bases. Germline loops: CDR1 WNHNN, CDR2 SYGVQD (reference sequence). CDR3 length: 16 residues. V lost 5 bases, J lost 2 bases, and 5 bases stayed unmatched. In DNA form, the CDR3 reads TGCGCCAGCAGTCCGTCTAGCGGGGGAAACACCGGGGAGCTGTTTTTT. Protein sequence: CASSPSSGGNTGELFF.

The chain recombines TRBV7-3 with TRBJ2-7; 8 bases line up with TRBD1. This CDR3 has 14 amino acids. Germline V lookup: CDR1 SGHTA, CDR2 FQGTGA. V was pared by 3 bases and J by 2 bases, with 3 bases of the junction left unmatched. DNA of the CDR3: TGTGCCAGCAGCTTGGCAGGGGGCCCCTACGAGCAGTACTTC. The encoded protein is CASSLAGGPYEQYF.

The rearrangement joins TRBV28 to TRBJ1-5; 7 bases line up with TRBD1. Germline CDR1 reads MDHEN; CDR2 reads SYDVKM. Unmatched junction bases numbered 4, after V lost 6 bases and J lost 2 bases. The CDR3 consists of 14 residues. The DNA of the CDR3 is TGTGCCAGCAGACAGGGGTCTGGCAATCAGCCCCAGCATTTT. It is translated as CASRQGSGNQPQHF.

The CDR3 here is CASSQDKFPRLTPNIQYF. The CDR3 nucleotides are TGTGCCAGCAGCCAAGACAAATTCCCTAGATTAACGCCAAACATTCAGTACTTC. The rearrangement links TRBV3-1 (or the pseudogene TRBV3-2) to TRBJ2-4; no clear D. V gave up 0 bases and J gave up 6 bases, with 21 bases separating them. The CDR3 contains 18 residues. Germline V lookup: CDR1 LGHDT, CDR2 YNNKEL (reference sequence).

A remark on this clone: Other DNA sequences in the same sample also yield this CDR3. V usage is TRBV7-3 and J usage is TRBJ2-3, with 10 nucleotides matching TRBD1. CDR1 is SGHTA, CDR2 FQGTGA, per germline. The CDR3 extends over 17 amino acids. The V gene end was trimmed by 5 bases and the J gene end by 1 base; junction bases not matched to a gene: 9. The DNA for the CDR3 is TGTGCCAGCAGCCCCGTGGCCGGGACAGGGGGCACAGATACGCAGTATTTT. It yields the protein CASSPVAGTGGTDTQYF. Complete variable domain (other parts from reference TRBV7-3 and TRBJ2-3): GAGVSQTPSNKVTEKGKYVELRCDPISGHTALYWYRQSLGQGPEFLIYFQGTGAADDSGLPNDRFFAVRPEGSVSTLKIQRTERGDSAVYLCASSPVAGTGGTDTQYFGPGTRLTVL.

CDR3 sequence reads: CSVEDRSEYQETQYF. The CDR3 DNA follows: TGCAGCGTTGAAGATCGGAGTGAGTACCAAGAGACCCAGTACTTC. The chain carries TRBV29-1 and TRBJ2-5; D ambiguous. Germline V gene sequence: CDR1 SQVTM, CDR2 ANQGSEA. The CDR3 totals 15 residues. V was trimmed by 0 bases and J by 0 bases, leaving 11 bases between them.

Only one count was recorded for this clone. The rearrangement uses TRBV9 and TRBJ2-7, with D perhaps TRBD2 (5 bases). The V gene lost 0 bases and the J gene lost 1 base, with 11 bases spanning the gap. The CDR3 covers 15 residues. CDR1 and CDR2 from the germline V gene are SGDLS and YYNGEE. The CDR3 reads CASSVAMGSSYEQYF. The CDR3 DNA reads as TGTGCCAGCAGCGTAGCTATGGGGAGTTCCTACGAGCAGTACTTC.

This clone appeared a few times. The gene calls are TRBV4-3 and TRBJ1-1; TRBD1 matches 8 bases. Trimming removed 4 bases from V and 1 base from J; junction bases left unmatched: 5. The CDR3 sequence is 15 residues long. CDR1 LGHNA and CDR2 YSLEER come from the germline V gene. The CDR3 region is CASSRPGTGNTEAFF. The CDR3 DNA reads as TGCGCCAGCAGCCGTCCCGGGACAGGGAACACTGAAGCTTTCTTT.

The CDR3 nucleotides are TGCGCCAGCAGCTTGGCCCCCCAGGACAGCGGAGGTACGCAGTATTTT. This gives the protein CASSLAPQDSGGTQYF. The genes are TRBV5-1 and TRBJ2-3, with D possibly being TRBD1 (6 bases). With 0 bases removed from V and 8 bases from J, the gap between germline ends came to 19 bases. In germline, CDR1 is SGHRS, CDR2 YFSETQ. The CDR3 totals 16 residues.

The chain recombines TRBV10-1 with TRBJ2-5, with D perhaps matching TRBD1 (6 bases). V was trimmed by 3 bases and J by 3 bases, leaving 14 bases between them. The CDR3 has 15 amino acids. Looked up from germline, CDR1 is WNHNN and CDR2 is SYGVQD (reference sequence). The CDR3, as DNA: TGCGCCAGCAGTGACAGGGCAGGGGTGGAAGAGACCCAGTACTTC. Translation: CASSDRAGVEETQYF.

This chain uses TRBV9 with TRBJ1-1, with a weak D call TRBD1 (5 bases). V lost 1 base and J 5 bases, leaving 15 bases between the germline ends. Germline CDR1 SGDLS, CDR2 YYNGEE. CDR3 length: 15 amino acids. CDR3 loop: CASSVREGVGTEAFF. The CDR3 DNA follows: TGTGCCAGCAGCGTACGAGAAGGGGTGGGAACTGAAGCTTTCTTT. The variable domain in full, with the rest retrieved from reference TRBV9 and TRBJ1-1, is DSGVTQTPKHLITATGQRVTLRCSPRSGDLSVYWYQQSLDQGLQFLIQYYNGEERAKGNILERFSAQQFPDLHSELNLSSLELGDSALYFCASSVREGVGTEAFFGQGTRLTVV.

CDR3 nucleotide sequence: TGTGCCAGCAGATCCACCGGGACAGGGCTGTCCTATGGCTACACCTTC. It specifies CASRSTGTGLSYGYTF. This chain uses TRBV5-6 with TRBJ1-2; 9 positions match TRBD1. V lost 5 bases and J lost 4; bases outside the gene matches: 12. CDR3 length: 16 amino acids. Germline V CDR1 and CDR2: SGHDT, YYEEEE.

The V gene is TRBV28, the J gene TRBJ1-1; D possibly corresponds to TRBD1 (5 bases). V was pared by 9 bases and J by 9 bases, with 17 bases between. The CDR3 length is 12 residues. Germline values: CDR1 MDHEN, CDR2 SYDVKM. CDR3 bases: TGTGCCAGTCTACAGGCGTCGGGCAAAGCTTTCTTT. It translates to CASLQASGKAFF.

This chain uses TRBV28 with TRBJ1-2; tentatively, D is TRBD1 (6 bases). The germline CDR1 and CDR2 sequences are MDHEN and SYDVKM. This CDR3 contains 14 residues. Trimming pared 4 bases from V and 4 bases from J, leaving 13 bases between. The chain's CDR3 is CASSSDSYTYGYTF. CDR3 coding DNA: TGTGCCAGCAGTTCGGACAGCTACACCTATGGCTACACCTTC.

The chain joins TRBV19 to TRBJ1-5; 8 bases are a match to TRBD1. In germline, CDR1 is LNHDA, CDR2 SQIVND (reference sequence). With 5 bases clipped from V and 4 bases from J, the junction kept 7 bases outside the gene matches. CDR3 length: 15 residues. The CDR3 loop reads CASSGVRTGNQPQHF. The CDR3 DNA follows: TGTGCCAGTAGTGGAGTTAGGACAGGGAATCAGCCCCAGCATTTT.

The CDR3 region is CASSIESTGVGWDPATDTQYF. Here the CDR3 DNA reads TGTGCCAGTAGTATAGAGAGCACAGGGGTAGGTTGGGATCCCGCTACAGATACGCAGTATTTT. V usage is TRBV19 and J usage is TRBJ2-3, with 7 bases lining up with TRBD1. Unmatched junction bases numbered 21, after V lost 0 bases and J lost 3 bases. Per the germline V gene, CDR1 is LNHDA and CDR2 is SQIVND (reference sequence). This CDR3 has 21 residues.

This sequence joins TRBV28 and TRBJ1-2, with D maybe TRBD1 (5 bases). Germline CDR1 and CDR2: MDHEN and SYDVKM. This CDR3 region has 11 residues. V gave up 7 bases and J gave up 7 bases, with 10 bases separating them. The CDR3 spells CASTEGVGYTF. The CDR3 DNA reads TGTGCCAGCACCGAAGGGGTTGGCTACACCTTC.

The chain links TRBV10-3 to TRBJ2-3; 8 bases agree with TRBD1. Unmatched junction bases numbered 5, after V lost 3 bases and J lost 3 bases. The CDR3 has 15 amino acids. Germline lookup yields CDR1 ENHRY and CDR2 SYGVKD. In nucleotides, the CDR3 is TGTGCCATCAGTGAAAATCAGGGGGCTACAGATACGCAGTATTTT. It translates to CAISENQGATDTQYF.

The chain joins TRBV15 to TRBJ1-3; D possibly corresponds to TRBD1 (6 bases). V was pared by 1 base and J by 1 base, with 14 bases between. The germline V gene encodes CDR1 LNHNV and CDR2 YYDKDF (reference sequence). The length of the CDR3 is 17 residues. The CDR3 DNA sequence: TGTGCCACCAGCAGAGCGTCCCCGGGACAATCTGGAAACACCATATATTTT. Translated, it gives CATSRASPGQSGNTIYF.

The chain links TRBV2 to TRBJ2-1; possibly TRBD2 for D (6 bases). The germline V gene has CDR1 SNHLY and CDR2 FYNNEI. This CDR3 comprises 15 residues. The V end was cut by 7 bases, the J end by 4 bases, with 17 bases between. CDR3 sequence (DNA): TGTGCCAGCATCAGACTCCTCCGGGGGTACAATGAGCAGTTCTTC. This gives the protein CASIRLLRGYNEQFF. Together with reference TRBV2 and TRBJ2-1, the CDR3 gives the full variable domain: EPEVTQTPSHQVTQMGQEVILRCVPISNHLYFYWYRQILGQKVEFLVSFYNNEISEKSEIFDDQFSVERPDGSNFTLKIRSTKLEDSAMYFCASIRLLRGYNEQFFGPGTRLTVL.

Only a few counts were recorded for this clone. The chain uses TRBV19 and TRBJ1-5, with TRBD1 identical over 8 bases. Germline CDR1 is LNHDA and CDR2 is SQIVND (reference sequence). The CDR3 is made up of 16 amino acids. J lost 2 bases, V lost 7 bases, and 10 bases had no gene match. The CDR3, as DNA: TGTGCCAGTAAAGCCCTCGACAGGGGTGGCAATCAGCCCCAGCATTTT. Translation: CASKALDRGGNQPQHF.

The chain combines TRBV7-2 with TRBJ1-5, with 7 bases matching TRBD1. CDR1 SGHTA and CDR2 FQGNSA come from the germline V gene. This CDR3 is 17 amino acids long. Unmatched junction bases numbered 10, after V lost 1 base and J lost 4 bases. The CDR3 bases are TGTGCCAGCAGCTTAGAGTATTGGACAGGTGGGAATCAGCCCCAGCATTTT. It translates to CASSLEYWTGGNQPQHF.

The rearrangement links TRBV29-1 to TRBJ2-1, with no clear D. V lost 3 bases to trimming and J lost 2 bases, with 8 bases between them. The CDR3 loop spans 13 amino acids. From germline, CDR1 is SQVTM and CDR2 ANQGSEA. CDR3 DNA: TGCAGCGTTGAGCCAGGCACCTACAATGAGCAGTTCTTC. Protein product: CSVEPGTYNEQFF.